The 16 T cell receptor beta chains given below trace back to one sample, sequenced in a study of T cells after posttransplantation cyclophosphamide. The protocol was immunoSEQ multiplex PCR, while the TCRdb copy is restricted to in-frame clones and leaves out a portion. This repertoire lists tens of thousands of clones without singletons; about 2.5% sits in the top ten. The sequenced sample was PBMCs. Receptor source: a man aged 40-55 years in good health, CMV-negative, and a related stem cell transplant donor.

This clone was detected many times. The CDR3 nucleotides are TGTGCCAGCTCCATACAGGGAGCCTCTGGGGCCAACGTCCTGACTTTC. This sequence encodes CASSIQGASGANVLTF. The V gene is TRBV18, the J gene TRBJ2-6, with a weak D call TRBD1 (6 bases). The germline V and J ends were trimmed by 6 bases and 0 bases, with 12 bases remaining between them. The V gene's germline CDR1 is KGHSH and CDR2 LQKENI. The CDR3 contains 16 residues.

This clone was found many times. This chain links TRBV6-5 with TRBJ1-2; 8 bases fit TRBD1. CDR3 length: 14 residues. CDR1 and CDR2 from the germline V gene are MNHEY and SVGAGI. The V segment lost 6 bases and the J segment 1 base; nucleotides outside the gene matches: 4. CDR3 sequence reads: CASRYRGFNYGYTF. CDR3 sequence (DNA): TGTGCCAGCAGGTACAGGGGGTTTAACTATGGCTACACCTTC.

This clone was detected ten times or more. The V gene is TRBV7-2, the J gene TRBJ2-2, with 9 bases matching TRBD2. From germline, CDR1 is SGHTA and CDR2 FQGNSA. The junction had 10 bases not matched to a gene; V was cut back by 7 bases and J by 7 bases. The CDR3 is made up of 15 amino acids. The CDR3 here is CASTPGGGAGGELFF. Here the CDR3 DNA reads TGTGCCAGCACCCCCGGCGGGGGGGCGGGCGGGGAGCTGTTTTTT.

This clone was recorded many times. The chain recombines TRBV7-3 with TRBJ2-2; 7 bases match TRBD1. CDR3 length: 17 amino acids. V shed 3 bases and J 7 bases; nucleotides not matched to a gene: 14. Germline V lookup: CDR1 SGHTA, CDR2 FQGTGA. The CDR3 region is CASSFERLRGRNGELFF. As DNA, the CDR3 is TGTGCCAGCAGCTTTGAGAGGCTTAGGGGGCGCAACGGGGAGCTGTTTTTT.

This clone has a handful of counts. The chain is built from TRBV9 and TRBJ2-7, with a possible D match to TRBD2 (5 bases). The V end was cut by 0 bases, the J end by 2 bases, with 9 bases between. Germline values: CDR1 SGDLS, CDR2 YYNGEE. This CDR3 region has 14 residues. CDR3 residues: CASSVGEGTYEQYF. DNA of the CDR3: TGTGCCAGCAGCGTAGGTGAGGGAACCTACGAGCAGTACTTC. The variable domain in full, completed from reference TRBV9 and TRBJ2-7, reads DSGVTQTPKHLITATGQRVTLRCSPRSGDLSVYWYQQSLDQGLQFLIQYYNGEERAKGNILERFSAQQFPDLHSELNLSSLELGDSALYFCASSVGEGTYEQYFGPGTRLTVT.

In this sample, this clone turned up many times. CDR3: CASSAGHNTEAFF. CDR3 bases: TGTGCCAGCAGTGCGGGACACAACACTGAAGCTTTCTTT. The chain uses TRBV6-1 and TRBJ1-1, with D tentatively TRBD1 (6 bases). The CDR3 is made up of 13 amino acids. The germline V gene encodes CDR1 MNHNS and CDR2 SASEGT. The ends were cut back, 4 bases at V and 2 bases at J, with 8 bases in the middle.

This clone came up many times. The CDR3 is CASSLAQSGELFF. The CDR3 nucleotides are TGTGCCAGCAGCTTAGCTCAGTCCGGGGAGCTGTTTTTT. This chain connects TRBV7-8 to TRBJ2-2; D gene ambiguous. The CDR3 spans 13 residues. Germline CDR1 and CDR2: SGHVS and FQNEAQ. The V end lost 0 bases, the J end lost 6 bases, and 5 bases lay between the germline ends.

Here the CDR3 reads CAWSFWTSGSYNEQFF. CDR3 sequence (DNA): TGTGCCTGGAGTTTTTGGACTAGCGGCTCCTACAATGAGCAGTTCTTC. The chain combines TRBV30 with TRBJ2-1, with 10 bases matching TRBD2. The CDR3 loop spans 16 amino acids. J was trimmed by 0 bases and V by 2 bases; bases with no gene match: 4. Per the germline V gene, CDR1 is GTSNPN and CDR2 is SVGIG (reference sequence).

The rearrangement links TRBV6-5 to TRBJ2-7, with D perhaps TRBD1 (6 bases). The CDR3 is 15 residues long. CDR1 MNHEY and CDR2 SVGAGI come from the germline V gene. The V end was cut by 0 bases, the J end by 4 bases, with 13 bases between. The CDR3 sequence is CASSYSDSGIYEQYV. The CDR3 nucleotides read TGTGCCAGCAGTTACTCGGACAGTGGGATTTACGAGCAGTACGTC.

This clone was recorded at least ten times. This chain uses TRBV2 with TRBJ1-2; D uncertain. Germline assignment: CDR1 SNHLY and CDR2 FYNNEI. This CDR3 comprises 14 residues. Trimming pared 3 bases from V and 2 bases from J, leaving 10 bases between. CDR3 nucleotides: TGTGCCAGCAGTGAGCTGGCTTCCAACTATGGCTACACCTTC. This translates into CASSELASNYGYTF.

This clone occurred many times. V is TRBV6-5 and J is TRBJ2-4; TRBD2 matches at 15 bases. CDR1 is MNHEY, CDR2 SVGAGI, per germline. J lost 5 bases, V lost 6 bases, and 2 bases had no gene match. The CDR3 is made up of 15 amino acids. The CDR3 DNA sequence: TGTGCCAGCAGCGGACTAGCGGGAGGGGAAAACATTCAGTACTTC. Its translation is CASSGLAGGENIQYF.

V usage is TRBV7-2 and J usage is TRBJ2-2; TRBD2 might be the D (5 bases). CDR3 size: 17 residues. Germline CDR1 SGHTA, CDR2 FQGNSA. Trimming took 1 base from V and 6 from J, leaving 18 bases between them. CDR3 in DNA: TGTGCCAGCAGCTTAGAGTTCGGGGTTGTATTCCCCGGGGAGCTGTTTTTT. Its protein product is CASSLEFGVVFPGELFF.

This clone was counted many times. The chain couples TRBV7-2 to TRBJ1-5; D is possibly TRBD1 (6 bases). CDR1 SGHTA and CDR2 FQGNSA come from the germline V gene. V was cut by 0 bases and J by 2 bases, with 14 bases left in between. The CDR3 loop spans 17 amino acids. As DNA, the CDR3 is TGTGCCAGCAGCTTAGCAAGCAGGGGCTCTCGCAATCAGCCCCAGCATTTT. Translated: CASSLASRGSRNQPQHF. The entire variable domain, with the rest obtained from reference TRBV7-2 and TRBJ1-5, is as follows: GAGVSQSPSNKVTEKGKDVELRCDPISGHTALYWYRQSLGQGLEFLIYFQGNSAPDKSGLPSDRFSAERTGGSVSTLTIQRTQQEDSAVYLCASSLASRGSRNQPQHFGDGTRLSIL.

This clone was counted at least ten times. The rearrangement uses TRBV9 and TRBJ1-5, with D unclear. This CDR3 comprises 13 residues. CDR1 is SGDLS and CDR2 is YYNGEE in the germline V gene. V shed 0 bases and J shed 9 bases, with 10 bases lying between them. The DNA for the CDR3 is TGTGCCAGCAGCGTAGACTCCTCGGGGCCCCAGCATTTT. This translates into CASSVDSSGPQHF.

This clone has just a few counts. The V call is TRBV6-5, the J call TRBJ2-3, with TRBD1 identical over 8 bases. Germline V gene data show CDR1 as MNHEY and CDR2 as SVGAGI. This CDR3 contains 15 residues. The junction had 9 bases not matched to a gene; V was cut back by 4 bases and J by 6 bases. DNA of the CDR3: TGTGCCAGCAGTTTGCGAGACAGGGGTTCCGATACGCAGTATTTT. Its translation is CASSLRDRGSDTQYF.

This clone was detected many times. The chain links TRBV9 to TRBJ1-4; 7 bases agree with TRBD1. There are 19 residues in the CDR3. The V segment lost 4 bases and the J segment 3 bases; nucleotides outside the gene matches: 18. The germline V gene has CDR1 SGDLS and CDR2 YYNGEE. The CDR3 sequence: CASSPKRGQGRGSNEKLFF. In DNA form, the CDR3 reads TGTGCCAGCAGCCCAAAGAGGGGGCAGGGAAGAGGCTCTAATGAAAAACTGTTTTTT.